One sample yielded the 2 T cell receptor beta chains listed below, sequenced in a study of T cells in Graves' hyperthyroidism and ophthalmopathy. Amplified TCR beta CDR3 regions derived from RNA transcripts. A first-round RT-PCR of the TCR CDR3 used the HTBI primer set. In TCRdb, the multiplex PCR reads were re-called with MiXCR into one record per CDR3 protein. This sample has under 350,000 distinct CDR3 sequences; under 25% occur once, and the top ten carry around half. Sample: blood. The receptors here all came from a woman aged 45-65 years with Graves' hyperthyroidism.

This clonotype was seen many times. The chain uses TRBV19 and TRBJ1-1, with D perhaps TRBD1 (6 bases). Trimming took 1 base from V and 5 from J, leaving 14 bases between them. This CDR3 is built from 15 residues. Germline V gives CDR1 LNHDA, CDR2 SQIVND (reference sequence). The CDR3 spells CASSIVRGAGTEAFF. The CDR3 DNA sequence: TGTGCCAGTAGTATAGTTCGGGGGGCTGGGACTGAAGCTTTCTTT.

This clonotype has a count of ten or more. This chain uses TRBV11-1 with TRBJ1-6; D is ambiguous. The germline V gene has CDR1 SGHAT and CDR2 FQDESV (reference sequence). The CDR3 totals 18 residues. The V end was cut by 2 bases, the J end by 3 bases, with 17 bases between. The CDR3 here is CASSLSPPPQSYNSPLHF. CDR3 bases: TGTGCCAGCAGCTTATCTCCTCCTCCACAGAGCTATAATTCACCCCTCCACTTT. The full variable domain, rest sourced from reference TRBV11-1 and TRBJ1-6, is EAEVAQSPRYKITEKSQAVAFWCDPISGHATLYWYRQILGQGPELLVQFQDESVVDDSQLPKDRFSAERLKGVDSTLKIQPAELGDSAMYLCASSLSPPPQSYNSPLHFGNGTRLTVT.